These 24 T cell receptor beta chains originate from one sample sequenced in a study of graft-versus-host responses after intestinal transplantation. No antigen is known for these receptors. The assay was immunoSEQ multiplex PCR, and TCRdb's table has in-frame clones only and misses some. Of roughly 93,000 clones in the sample, approximately 95% were seen once. This specimen consisted of unstimulated CD8+ T cells sorted from spleen or lymph node cells, obtained before intestinal transplant. Receptors were obtained from a human donor who received an intestinal transplant.

V is TRBV4-1 and J is TRBJ1-1; TRBD1 matches 7 bases. The CDR3 runs to 17 residues. Per germline, CDR1 MGHRA and CDR2 YSYEKL. Germline trimming cut 0 bases from V and 5 bases from J; bases unmatched to any gene: 12. The CDR3 sequence is CASSQEGGGAGNTEAFF. In nucleotides, the CDR3 is TGCGCCAGCAGCCAAGAAGGAGGGGGCGCCGGGAATACTGAAGCTTTCTTT.

The CDR3 region has the DNA TGTGCCAGCAACAACAGGGCATTGAACACTGAAGCTTTCTTT. Amino acid sequence: CASNNRALNTEAFF. The chain links TRBV6-5 to TRBJ1-1; weak D call: TRBD1 (6 bases). V dropped 7 bases and J dropped 0 bases, with 12 bases sitting between them. Germline values: CDR1 MNHEY, CDR2 SVGAGI. This CDR3 region has 14 residues.

V is TRBV19 and J is TRBJ2-7; 11 nucleotides line up with TRBD2. Losses at the gene ends were 5 bases for V and 0 bases for J; bases not matched to a gene: 3. CDR1 and CDR2 (germline): LNHDA, SQIVND (reference sequence). This CDR3 spans 15 amino acids. Here the CDR3 DNA reads TGTGCCAGTAGTGCCGGGACTAGCGGCTCCTACGAGCAGTACTTC. It codes for CASSAGTSGSYEQYF.

This clone has more than one count but fewer than ten. J is TRBJ1-4 and V is TRBV6-1; weak D call: TRBD1 (5 bases). The CDR3 spans 16 residues. The V gene lost 2 bases and the J gene lost 5 bases, with 15 bases spanning the gap. CDR1 and CDR2 from the germline V gene are MNHNS and SASEGT. The CDR3 DNA sequence: TGTGCCAGCAGTGAATTTGATGACAGAAGGAATGAAAAACTGTTTTTT. Amino acid sequence: CASSEFDDRRNEKLFF.

This chain uses TRBV5-8 with TRBJ2-7; no definite D call. Trimming removed 1 base from V and 2 bases from J, with 10 bases in between. Looked up from germline, CDR1 is SGHTS and CDR2 is YDEGEE. The CDR3 extends over 14 amino acids. Here the CDR3 DNA reads TGTGCCAGCAGCTTGTGGGCAGAGACCTACGAGCAGTACTTC. Translation: CASSLWAETYEQYF.

The rearrangement joins TRBV6-6 to TRBJ1-2; 10 positions match TRBD1. The V gene end was trimmed by 6 bases and the J gene end by 9 bases; junction bases not matched to a gene: 7. Germline V gives CDR1 MNHNY, CDR2 SVGAGI (reference sequence). The CDR3 has 13 residues. The CDR3 DNA reads as TGTGCCAGCAGCCCCGACAGGGGGCTCAGCTACACCTTC. Residues: CASSPDRGLSYTF.

The chain employs TRBV18 and TRBJ2-4; 9 nucleotides match TRBD1. Germline loops: CDR1 KGHSH, CDR2 LQKENI. J lost 8 bases, V lost 1 base, and 6 bases had no gene match. The CDR3 totals 15 residues. The CDR3 nucleotides read TGTGCCAGCTCACCACTAACAGGGGGCGTAGACATTCAGTACTTC. It encodes CASSPLTGGVDIQYF.

CDR3 nucleotide sequence: TGTGCCTGGAGTAAGACAGGCCGTGAAGCTTTCTTT. Translating gives CAWSKTGREAFF. The rearrangement links TRBV30 to TRBJ1-1, with D possibly being TRBD1 (6 bases). Germline-derived CDR1 and CDR2 are GTSNPN and SVGIG (reference sequence). The CDR3 totals 12 residues. Trimming removed 2 bases at V and 7 bases at J, with 11 bases between.

This sequence joins TRBV28 and TRBJ1-5; the match to TRBD1 covers 9 bases. CDR1 MDHEN and CDR2 SYDVKM come from the germline V gene. V trimming: 7 bases; J trimming: 6 bases; junction bases outside the gene matches: 7. The CDR3 consists of 14 residues. This CDR3 is CASTDRGVGQPQHF. CDR3 coding DNA: TGTGCCAGCACTGACAGGGGGGTGGGTCAGCCCCAGCATTTT.

In regard to this clone: Additional DNA sequences in this sample encode the identical CDR3. The chain carries TRBV27 and TRBJ1-1; 7 nucleotides agree with TRBD1. V lost 0 bases, J lost 0 bases, and 10 bases stayed unmatched. The germline gives CDR1 MNHEY, CDR2 SMNVEV (reference sequence). CDR3 length equals 18 residues. CDR3 sequence (DNA): TGTGCCAGCAGTTTATCGCGAGGACAGGTCGGGATGAACACTGAAGCTTTCTTT. Its protein product is CASSLSRGQVGMNTEAFF.

This clone was found once. The genes are TRBV30 and TRBJ2-7; possibly TRBD2 for D (5 bases). CDR3 length equals 11 residues. In germline, CDR1 is GTSNPN, CDR2 SVGIG (reference sequence). Trimming pared 5 bases from V and 6 bases from J, leaving 11 bases between. The CDR3 sequence: CAWAQLVEQYF. DNA of the CDR3: TGTGCCTGGGCCCAACTAGTCGAGCAGTACTTC.

This clone was observed a single time. This chain joins TRBV9 and TRBJ2-5; 8 bases map to TRBD2. V trimming: 4 bases; J trimming: 1 base; junction bases outside the gene matches: 6. Germline V lookup: CDR1 SGDLS, CDR2 YYNGEE. The CDR3 sequence is 15 residues long. CDR3: CASSPAGGLQETQYF. The CDR3 DNA reads as TGTGCCAGCAGCCCTGCGGGGGGACTCCAAGAGACCCAGTACTTC. Supplemented by reference TRBV9 and TRBJ2-5, the full variable domain reads DSGVTQTPKHLITATGQRVTLRCSPRSGDLSVYWYQQSLDQGLQFLIQYYNGEERAKGNILERFSAQQFPDLHSELNLSSLELGDSALYFCASSPAGGLQETQYFGPGTRLLVL.

The chain is built from TRBV27 and TRBJ1-1; unclear D gene. Germline V gene data show CDR1 as MNHEY and CDR2 as SMNVEV (reference sequence). The CDR3 contains 14 residues. The germline V and J ends were trimmed by 5 bases and 3 bases, with 13 bases remaining between them. CDR3 bases: TGTGCCAGCAGTCCGGCCAACAGTCACACTGAAGCTTTCTTT. It encodes CASSPANSHTEAFF.

J is TRBJ2-7 and V is TRBV13; a possible D gene is TRBD1 (5 bases). Germline assignment: CDR1 PRHDT and CDR2 FYEKMQ (reference sequence). This CDR3 has 13 amino acids. V was shortened by 0 bases and J by 4 bases, with 7 bases between the two germline ends. Written as DNA, the CDR3 is TGTGCCAGCAGCTTAGGGTCAGGGTACGAGCAGTACTTC. This sequence encodes CASSLGSGYEQYF.

The rearrangement joins TRBV5-4 to TRBJ2-2; 8 bases agree with TRBD2. There are 16 residues in the CDR3. V lost 3 bases to trimming and J lost 8 bases; unmatched junction nucleotides: 12. Per germline, CDR1 SGHNT and CDR2 YYREEE (reference sequence). The CDR3 loop reads CASSSGLSGSVGELFF. CDR3 in DNA: TGTGCCAGCAGCTCTGGACTAAGCGGGAGTGTAGGGGAGCTGTTTTTT.

The rearrangement joins TRBV5-1 to TRBJ1-1, with TRBD1 matching over 7 bases. CDR3 size: 14 residues. In germline, CDR1 is SGHRS, CDR2 YFSETQ. The trim removed 7 bases at V and 3 bases at J, leaving 9 bases unmatched. The CDR3 here is CASRRQGSDTEAFF. The CDR3, as DNA: TGCGCCAGCCGGAGACAGGGATCGGACACTGAAGCTTTCTTT.

This CDR3 reads CASSSGRLAVSSSYNEQFF. In nucleotides, the CDR3 is TGTGCCAGCAGCTCCGGGAGACTAGCGGTCTCTAGCTCCTACAATGAGCAGTTCTTC. The rearrangement joins TRBV11-3 to TRBJ2-1, with TRBD2 matching 9 bases. This CDR3 has 19 residues. Trimming removed 4 bases from V and 0 bases from J; junction bases left unmatched: 13. The germline CDR1 and CDR2 sequences are SGHNT and YENEEA.

The chain couples TRBV6-6 to TRBJ1-5; D gene uncertain. With 5 bases removed from V and 2 bases from J, the gap between germline ends came to 13 bases. The CDR3 covers 15 residues. Germline CDR1 and CDR2: MNHNY and SVGAGI (reference sequence). CDR3: CASSLGLSRNQPQHF. CDR3 coding DNA: TGTGCCAGCAGTCTTGGACTATCGCGCAATCAGCCCCAGCATTTT.

The rearrangement joins TRBV19 to TRBJ1-5, with 8 bases fitting TRBD1. The CDR3 sequence is 14 residues long. Trimming took 7 bases from V and 2 from J; bases not matched to a gene: 4. CDR1 and CDR2 (germline): LNHDA, SQIVND (reference sequence). Here the CDR3 reads CASNPTGGNQPQHF. CDR3 sequence (DNA): TGTGCCAGTAACCCGACAGGGGGCAATCAGCCCCAGCATTTT. Looking up the rest from reference TRBV19 and TRBJ1-5 gives the full variable domain: DGGITQSPKYLFRKEGQNVTLSCEQNLNHDAMYWYRQDPGQGLRLIYYSQIVNDFQKGDIAEGYSVSREKKESFPLTVTSAQKNPTAFYLCASNPTGGNQPQHFGDGTRLSIL.

V usage is TRBV4-1 and J usage is TRBJ2-5, with TRBD2 identical over 9 bases. The CDR3 runs to 18 residues. Germline V lookup: CDR1 MGHRA, CDR2 YSYEKL. V shed 0 bases and J 5 bases; nucleotides not matched to a gene: 13. CDR3 amino acids: CASSQDWSGGRGQETQYF. The CDR3, as DNA: TGCGCCAGCAGCCAAGATTGGAGCGGGGGGCGGGGGCAGGAGACCCAGTACTTC.

The chain combines TRBV11-3 with TRBJ2-5; 7 positions agree with TRBD2. J lost 5 bases, V lost 5 bases, and 5 bases had no gene match. This CDR3 has 13 amino acids. Germline CDR1 reads SGHNT; CDR2 reads YENEEA. CDR3 nucleotide sequence: TGTGCCAGCAGCCCTAGCGGTGGTGAGACCCAGTACTTC. As protein: CASSPSGGETQYF.

V and J are TRBV7-8 and TRBJ1-4, with D tentatively TRBD1 (6 bases). The CDR3 loop spans 15 amino acids. Trimming stripped 5 bases from V and 6 bases from J, with 16 bases between. CDR1 and CDR2 from the germline V gene are SGHVS and FQNEAQ. The CDR3 reads CASSPSGGVHEKLFF. CDR3 nucleotide sequence: TGTGCCAGCAGCCCTAGTGGGGGCGTACATGAAAAACTGTTTTTT.

This clone was detected once. The chain carries TRBV5-1 and TRBJ2-1; unclear D gene. V dropped 0 bases and J dropped 5 bases, with 12 bases sitting between them. The CDR3 has 15 amino acids. Germline-derived CDR1 and CDR2 are SGHRS and YFSETQ. DNA for the CDR3: TGCGCCAGCAGCTTGGAGGATAGCAGAAACAATGAGCAGTTCTTC. It encodes CASSLEDSRNNEQFF.

V usage is TRBV7-9 and J usage is TRBJ2-1; the match to TRBD1 covers 8 bases. In germline, CDR1 is SEHNR, CDR2 FQNEAQ (reference sequence). The CDR3 totals 17 residues. V lost 2 bases, J lost 3 bases, and 9 bases stayed unmatched. The chain's CDR3 is CASSLPRLGQDYNEQFF. The CDR3 coding sequence is TGTGCCAGCAGCTTACCCCGTCTGGGACAGGACTACAATGAGCAGTTCTTC.